This passage covers 5 T cell receptor beta chains from one sample sequenced in a study of PD-L1 blockade in urothelial cancer. Sample time point: peripheral blood 6 weeks after treatment start. Only in-frame clones appear in the TCRdb table, and some are missing; sequencing was by immunoSEQ multiplex PCR. Of about 44,000 clones in the sample, about 90% were seen once. Here the sequenced sample was PBMCs, taken around atezolizumab (anti-PD-L1) treatment. These receptors came from a man between 65 and 85 years old with urothelial cancer.

The chain recombines TRBV7-9 with TRBJ2-1; 10 bases match TRBD2. J was trimmed by 2 bases and V by 6 bases; bases with no gene match: 4. The CDR3 is 15 amino acids. Per germline, CDR1 SEHNR and CDR2 FQNEAQ (reference sequence). The CDR3 here is CASSPTSGPYNEQFF. The CDR3 nucleotides are TGTGCCAGCAGTCCGACTAGCGGGCCCTACAATGAGCAGTTCTTC.

The chain recombines TRBV28 with TRBJ2-1; TRBD1 matches 9 bases. With 3 bases clipped from V and 9 bases from J, the junction kept 9 bases outside the gene matches. CDR1 is MDHEN and CDR2 is SYDVKM in the germline V gene. The CDR3 spans 15 residues. The CDR3 loop reads CASSFGGQGNGEQFF. DNA for the CDR3: TGTGCCAGCAGTTTCGGAGGACAGGGGAATGGTGAGCAGTTCTTC.

This chain uses TRBV19 with TRBJ1-5; D unresolved. CDR1 and CDR2 from the germline V gene are LNHDA and SQIVND (reference sequence). This CDR3 has 15 residues. Trimming cost V 1 base and J 5 bases, with 12 bases left between them. The CDR3 nucleotides are TGTGCCAGTAGTATAGTGAGCCAAATCCATCAGCCCCAGCATTTT. It is translated as CASSIVSQIHQPQHF.

This clone was seen once. This chain links TRBV7-7 with TRBJ2-3, with a weak D call TRBD2 (6 bases). Germline CDR1 reads SSHAT; CDR2 reads FNYEAQ (reference sequence). The CDR3 runs 16 residues. With 1 base removed from V and 1 base from J, the gap between germline ends came to 12 bases. CDR3 DNA sequence: TGTGCCAGCAGCTTAGGACTAGGCCAGGGCACAGATACGCAGTATTTT. Translating it yields CASSLGLGQGTDTQYF.

The CDR3, as DNA: TGTGCCAGCAGGACAGGGGTTGGCACTGAAGCTTTCTTT. Translating gives CASRTGVGTEAFF. The V gene is TRBV28, the J gene TRBJ1-1, with TRBD1 identical over 8 bases. Germline trimming cut 6 bases from V and 4 bases from J; bases unmatched to any gene: 4. The CDR3 runs to 13 residues. The germline V gene has CDR1 MDHEN and CDR2 SYDVKM.